This T cell receptor (beta chain) was captured in a study of blood T cell repertoires in COVID-19. Overall study: Samples representing acute and convalescent COVID-19 were sourced from the United States, Italy and Spain. Nucleic acid was either cDNA or gDNA, and it came from T cells, B-cell-depleted T cells, or PBMCs.

Participants spanned ages roughly 18 to 90 years and resided in about 24 US areas. Participants' reported clinical history set cohort assignment. Germline CDR1 reads MNHEY; CDR2 reads SMNVEV (reference sequence). The CDR3 totals 15 residues. Trimming pared 2 bases from V and 0 bases from J, leaving 11 bases between. Profiling relied on immunoSEQ multiplex PCR, and the TCRdb table lists in-frame clones only, not all of them. There are fewer than 350,000 clones in the sample; more than 75% occur only once, and about 2.1% lies in the top ten. The sequence came from a woman between 35 and 50 years old with acute COVID-19. V and J are TRBV27 and TRBJ2-7; D is perhaps TRBD1 (6 bases). The sequencing input was PBMCs or T cells enriched from blood (not recorded which). CDR3 nucleotides: TGTGCCAGCAGTTTAATGGGGGCGAGCTCCTACGAGCAGTACTTC. Amino acid sequence: CASSLMGASSYEQYF.